Below, one T cell receptor beta chain is given with its context. Germline V gives CDR1 LGHNA, CDR2 YSLEER. The CDR3 extends over 14 amino acids. V was clipped by 0 bases and J by 6 bases, with 12 bases between them. Here immunoSEQ multiplex PCR was the method, and the copy in TCRdb shows in-frame clones only, minus some. This table holds 90,000 to 95,000 clones, around 90% found once. This entry is derived from a study of T cell changes during pregnancy in multiple sclerosis. The chain carries TRBV4-3 and TRBJ2-7; D possibly corresponds to TRBD1 (6 bases). This receptor was taken from a female donor with multiple sclerosis, enrolled in a pregnancy study. The sample here was peripheral blood, taken before pregnancy. DNA of the CDR3: TGCGCCAGCAGCCAAGATCAGGTAGGGGGCGAGCAGTACTTC. It is translated as CASSQDQVGGEQYF.